The clone carrying this T cell receptor (beta chain) turned up a few times. The target antigen is unknown. The intended depth for sequencing was 1 in 200,000 to 1 in 1 million T cells. Method: immunoSEQ multiplex PCR; TCRdb's copy keeps in-frame clones and lacks some. The sample has roughly 250,000 clones; under 75% are singletons. The source of the sample is a study of cytotoxic CD8 clonotypes in ibrutinib-treated CLL. Study-level points and caveats: Clonality was elevated at ibrutinib response and had returned toward baseline at progression. Exceeding age-matched healthy donors, baseline clonality also tracked the counts of circulating CD8+ T cells. Sustained-remission patients were sampled at different times than progressing patients were.

The germline V gene has CDR1 SGHRS and CDR2 YFSETQ. CDR3 length: 13 residues. Trimming shortened V by 4 bases and J by 6 bases, and 10 bases separated the two germline ends. V is TRBV5-1 and J is TRBJ1-4; D gene uncertain. The receptor comes from a human donor with chronic lymphocytic leukemia. This specimen was PBMCs, taken after 24 months of ibrutinib treatment. The CDR3 DNA reads as TGCGCCAGCAGCGTAGGGTTCGATGAAAAACTGTTTTTT. This codes for CASSVGFDEKLFF. The whole variable domain, remainder taken from reference TRBV5-1 and TRBJ1-4, is KAGVTQTPRYLIKTRGQQVTLSCSPISGHRSVSWYQQTPGQGLQFLFEYFSETQRNKGNFPGRFSGRQFSNSRSEMNVSTLELGDSALYLCASSVGFDEKLFFGSGTQLSVL.